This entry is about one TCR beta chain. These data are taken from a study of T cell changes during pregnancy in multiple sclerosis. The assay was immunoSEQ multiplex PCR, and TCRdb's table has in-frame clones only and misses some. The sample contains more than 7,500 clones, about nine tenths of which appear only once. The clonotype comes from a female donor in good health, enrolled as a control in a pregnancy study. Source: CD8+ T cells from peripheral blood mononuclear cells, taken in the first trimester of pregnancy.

CDR3 bases: TGTGCCTGGAGTGTCGGCGGGGGGGCGCGGTTGGAGACCCAGTACTTC. Its protein is CAWSVGGGARLETQYF. The chain is built from TRBV30 and TRBJ2-5; 9 bases match TRBD2. Trimming removed 0 bases from V and 5 bases from J; junction bases left unmatched: 10. The length of the CDR3 is 16 residues. From germline, CDR1 is GTSNPN and CDR2 SVGIG (reference sequence).